This TCR beta chain was recovered during a study of shared clonotypes between healthy human individuals. Study background: CD8 memory received one plate per donor, CD8 naive two, CD4 memory three and CD4 naive three.

A note on this clone: What it binds is unknown.

Study findings and constraints: An effect of sequencing depth on clonotype sharing among donors was expected.

CDR1 is WSHSY, CDR2 SAAADI, per germline. The CDR3 runs to 14 residues. The V gene end was trimmed by 6 bases and the J gene end by 6 bases; junction bases not matched to a gene: 5. Data came from immunoSEQ multiplex PCR; TCRdb stores just in-frame clones and leaves some out. Of nearly 750,000 clones listed, about two thirds are singletons. This rearrangement joins TRBV10-2 to TRBJ2-1; 10 nucleotides line up with TRBD2. Sequencing used memory CD4+ T cells sorted from blood. Regarding subset: CD45RA-negative fraction. The source of this sequence is a woman between 25 and 40 years old in good health. The CDR3 region is CASSILAGANEQFF. In DNA, the CDR3 is TGCGCCAGCAGCATCCTAGCGGGAGCCAATGAGCAGTTCTTC.